This record looks at one TCR beta chain sequence and its context. This sample is part of a study of technical replicates of blood from several donors. Some clones are missing from TCRdb's copy, which holds only in-frame ones; the method was immunoSEQ multiplex PCR. Here the sample spans tens of thousands of clones, about 87% being singletons. Germline V lookup: CDR1 ENHRY, CDR2 SYGVKD. The CDR3 is made up of 14 amino acids. Trimming shortened V by 0 bases and J by 2 bases, and 7 bases separated the two germline ends. The material sequenced was PBMCs. The TCR comes from a human donor in good health. Some clones in this sample may be carry-over from other donors' samples. J is TRBJ2-5 and V is TRBV10-3; D remains unclear. The CDR3 DNA reads as TGTGCCATCAGTGAGTCAAGACAACAAGAGACCCAGTACTTC. Protein product: CAISESRQQETQYF.